Listed below are T cell receptor beta chains from one sample, sequenced in a study of shared clonotypes between healthy human individuals. Profiling relied on immunoSEQ multiplex PCR, and the TCRdb table lists in-frame clones only, not all of them. The sample includes 700,000 or so clones, roughly 78% seen only once; the top ten take around 1.8%. The sequenced sample consisted of memory CD4+ T cells sorted from blood. Source of these receptors: a woman aged 25 to 39 in good health. Both conserved end residues are part of each CDR3. A D gene is named only where the DNA matches it firmly. Size tells how often a clone was seen (once, few, many) or the class of an expanded clone, and some rows leave it out.

j_call d_call v_call clone_size cdr3_aa cdr3_nt
TRBJ2-1 - TRBV19 few CASSIRDSWSGEQFF TGTGCCAGTAGTATCCGAGATAGTTGGTCTGGGGAGCAGTTCTTC
TRBJ2-1 - TRBV9 few CASSVAWGLTNEQFF TGTGCCAGCAGCGTAGCTTGGGGGCTCACGAATGAGCAGTTCTTC
TRBJ2-7 TRBD2 TRBV7-2 - CASSIIAGRSYEQYF TGTGCCAGCAGCATAATAGCGGGGCGCTCCTACGAGCAGTACTTC
TRBJ1-1 - TRBV29-1 - CSGRRNTEAFF TGCAGCGGCCGGAGGAACACTGAAGCTTTCTTT
TRBJ1-4 TRBD1 TRBV6-1 few CASNPTDRGIEKLFF TGTGCCAGCAATCCCACAGACAGGGGCATTGAAAAACTGTTTTTT
TRBJ2-1 TRBD2 TRBV19 - CASSITSGSSDEQFF TGTGCCAGTAGTATTACTAGCGGGAGTTCAGATGAGCAGTTCTTC
TRBJ2-2 TRBD2 TRBV27 - CASVGTSGTGELFF TGTGCCAGCGTCGGGACTAGCGGAACCGGGGAGCTGTTTTTT
TRBJ1-2 - TRBV28 once CASSLRGNGYTF TGTGCCAGCAGTTTAAGGGGAAATGGCTACACCTTC
TRBJ2-7 TRBD2 TRBV11-2 - CASSPVLAGTYEQYF TGTGCCAGCAGCCCCGTACTAGCGGGCACCTACGAGCAGTACTTC
TRBJ2-1 - TRBV5-1 few CASSFSSGSYNEQFF TGCGCCAGCAGCTTCAGCAGTGGCTCCTACAATGAGCAGTTCTTC
TRBJ2-7 TRBD1 TRBV5-6 - CASSPGQGAYEQYF TGTGCCAGCAGTCCGGGACAGGGGGCTTACGAGCAGTACTTC
TRBJ2-1 - TRBV9 few CARKEGFDEQFF TGTGCCAGGAAGGAGGGGTTCGATGAGCAGTTCTTC
TRBJ2-7 - TRBV5-1 - CASSKGFGVYEQYF TGCGCCAGCAGTAAGGGTTTTGGGGTTTACGAGCAGTACTTC
TRBJ1-1 - TRBV7-2 - CASSLGGVGTEAFF TGTGCCAGCAGCTTAGGAGGGGTTGGCACTGAAGCTTTCTTT
TRBJ2-2 - TRBV19 - CASIKAGSNTGELFF TGTGCCAGTATCAAGGCAGGGTCGAACACCGGGGAGCTGTTTTTT
TRBJ1-2 - TRBV27 few CASSRYGYTF TGTGCCAGCAGCAGGTATGGCTACACCTTC
TRBJ1-1 TRBD1 TRBV2 - CASKDRGLSTEAFF TGTGCCAGCAAAGACAGGGGGTTGAGCACTGAAGCTTTCTTT
TRBJ2-3 - TRBV30 - CAWRRSTTDTQYF TGTGCCTGGAGACGGAGTACCACAGATACGCAGTATTTT
TRBJ2-5 TRBD2 TRBV11-2 - CASSSLAGGRETQYF TGTGCCAGCAGCTCTCTAGCGGGAGGGAGGGAGACCCAGTACTTC
TRBJ2-3 - TRBV7-2 - CASREQGLDTQYF TGTGCCAGCAGGGAGCAAGGCTTAGATACGCAGTATTTT
TRBJ2-5 - TRBV11-3 - CASSLAGAGETQYF TGTGCCAGCAGCTTAGCAGGGGCAGGGGAGACCCAGTACTTC
TRBJ2-1 TRBD2 TRBV18 - CASSPTLSRLASLHEQFF TGTGCCAGCTCACCAACCTTGTCGAGACTAGCGTCTCTCCATGAGCAGTTCTTC
TRBJ2-1 - TRBV5-1 - CASSLQTSSYNEQFF TGCGCCAGCAGCTTACAAACTAGCTCCTACAATGAGCAGTTCTTC
TRBJ2-7 TRBD1 TRBV28 - CASSPGDRAKGEQYF TGTGCCAGCAGTCCGGGGGACAGGGCGAAGGGGGAGCAGTACTTC
TRBJ1-1 - TRBV28 few CASSLYGARNTEAFF TGTGCCAGCAGTTTATACGGGGCAAGAAACACTGAAGCTTTCTTT
TRBJ1-3 TRBD1 TRBV28 - CASRSTGESSGNTIYF TGTGCCAGCAGGTCAACAGGGGAGAGCTCTGGAAACACCATATATTTT
TRBJ2-7 - TRBV6-6 - CASSGGPPYEQYF TGTGCCAGCAGTGGGGGGCCCCCCTACGAGCAGTACTTC
TRBJ1-2 TRBD1 TRBV11-2 - CASSLGTGNGYTF TGTGCCAGCAGCTTGGGGACAGGGAATGGCTACACCTTC
TRBJ2-7 - TRBV15 - CATSRDLNRARLQYF TGTGCCACCAGCAGAGATCTTAACAGAGCAAGACTGCAGTACTTC
TRBJ2-5 - TRBV6-1 - CASSEIKGGETQYF TGTGCCAGCAGTGAGATCAAGGGAGGAGAGACCCAGTACTTC
TRBJ1-1 - TRBV5-1 - CASSFFSGNTEAFF TGCGCCAGCAGCTTTTTTAGCGGGAACACTGAAGCTTTCTTT
TRBJ2-3 - TRBV19 - CASSINGWGTDTQYF TGTGCCAGTAGTATCAACGGGTGGGGCACAGATACGCAGTATTTT
TRBJ2-1 TRBD2 TRBV18 - CASSPKTSGRSNEQFF TGTGCCAGCTCACCCAAGACGAGCGGGAGAAGCAATGAGCAGTTCTTC
TRBJ2-7 - TRBV5-1 - CASRALDEQYF TGCGCCAGCAGAGCGCTCGACGAGCAGTACTTC
TRBJ1-1 - TRBV7-2 once CASSQGLGLGAFF TGTGCCAGCAGCCAGGGACTGGGGTTGGGAGCTTTCTTT
TRBJ1-1 - TRBV10-2 - CASSEQSYTEAFF TGCGCCAGCAGTGAACAAAGCTACACTGAAGCTTTCTTT
TRBJ2-1 - TRBV10-2 - CASKYDGSYNEQFF TGCGCCAGCAAATACGATGGGTCCTACAATGAGCAGTTCTTC
TRBJ2-1 TRBD2 TRBV11-2 - CASSPSRLAALYNEQFF TGTGCCAGCAGCCCATCCCGACTAGCTGCATTATACAATGAGCAGTTCTTC
TRBJ2-7 TRBD2 TRBV30 - CAWSPRLAGRQYF TGTGCCTGGAGTCCAAGACTAGCGGGACGCCAGTACTTC
TRBJ1-4 TRBD1 TRBV5-8 - CASSGGQGQEKLFF TGTGCCAGCAGCGGGGGACAGGGACAAGAAAAACTGTTTTTT
TRBJ2-5 - TRBV4-1 - CASSRKGSFLGERHSLPETQYF TGCGCCAGCAGCCGCAAGGGCTCCTTTCTAGGGGAAAGGCACTCCCTTCCGGAGACCCAGTACTTC